This is a list of T cell receptor beta chains from one sample in a study of vaccination effects on CD4 cells after COVID-19. Generated by immunoSEQ multiplex PCR, the TCRdb table keeps only in-frame clones and is missing some. The sample yields approximately 61,000 clones, 73% seen once. No antigen has been identified for these receptors. The sample here was CD4+ T cells from PBMCs cultured with HCoV-229E spike peptides, taken after COVID-19 vaccination. Source of these receptors: a human donor who received a COVID-19 vaccine. CDR3s include the opening cysteine and the closing phenylalanine or tryptophan. Each record gives: CDR3 protein, J gene, V gene.

CDR3 protein: CASSSADGNTIYF
J gene: TRBJ1-3
V gene: TRBV11-3

CDR3 protein: CATSRDGGNSPLHF
J gene: TRBJ1-6
V gene: TRBV15

CDR3 protein: CASSGDNTEAFF
J gene: TRBJ1-1
V gene: TRBV18

CDR3 protein: CASSRQGLPETQYF
J gene: TRBJ2-5
V gene: TRBV2

CDR3 protein: CASSYSGTGEYGYTF
J gene: TRBJ1-2
V gene: TRBV6-5

CDR3 protein: CASSRENTIYF
J gene: TRBJ1-3
V gene: TRBV10-2

CDR3 protein: CASSPSTGTLVEKLFF
J gene: TRBJ1-4
V gene: TRBV18

CDR3 protein: CASSESAGRTQYF
J gene: TRBJ2-5
V gene: TRBV25-1

CDR3 protein: CASGGDRIKPQHF
J gene: TRBJ1-5
V gene: TRBV10-2

CDR3 protein: CASGAKGGYGYTF
J gene: TRBJ1-2
V gene: TRBV9

CDR3 protein: CASSERRDSNTGELFF
J gene: TRBJ2-2
V gene: TRBV6-4